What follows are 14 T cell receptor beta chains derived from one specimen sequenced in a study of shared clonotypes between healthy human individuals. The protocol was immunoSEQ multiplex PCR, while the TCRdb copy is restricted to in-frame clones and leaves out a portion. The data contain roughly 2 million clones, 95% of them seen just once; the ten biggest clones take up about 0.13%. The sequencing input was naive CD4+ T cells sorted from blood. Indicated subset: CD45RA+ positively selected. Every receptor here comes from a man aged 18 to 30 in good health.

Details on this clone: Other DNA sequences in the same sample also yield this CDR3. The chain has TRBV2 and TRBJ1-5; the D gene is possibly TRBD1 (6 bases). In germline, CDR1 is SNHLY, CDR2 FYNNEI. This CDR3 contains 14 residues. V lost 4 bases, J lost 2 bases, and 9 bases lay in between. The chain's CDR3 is CASSVGGGNQPQHF. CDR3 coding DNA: TGTGCCAGCAGTGTAGGGGGAGGCAATCAGCCCCAGCATTTT.

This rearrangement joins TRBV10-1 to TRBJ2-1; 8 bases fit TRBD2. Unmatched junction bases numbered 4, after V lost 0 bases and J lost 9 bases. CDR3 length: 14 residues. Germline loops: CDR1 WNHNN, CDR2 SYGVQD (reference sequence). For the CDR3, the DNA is TGCGCCAGCAGTGAGTCGAGCGGGAGAGCTGAGCAGTTCTTC. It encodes CASSESSGRAEQFF.

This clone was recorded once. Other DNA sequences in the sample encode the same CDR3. The CDR3, as DNA: TGTGCCAGCAGTTCACAGGGTTATGGCTACACCTTC. This encodes CASSSQGYGYTF. The chain carries TRBV6-5 and TRBJ1-2; possibly TRBD1 for D (6 bases). CDR3 length: 12 residues. Germline V gives CDR1 MNHEY, CDR2 SVGAGI. The V gene lost 4 bases and the J gene lost 5 bases, with 8 bases spanning the gap.

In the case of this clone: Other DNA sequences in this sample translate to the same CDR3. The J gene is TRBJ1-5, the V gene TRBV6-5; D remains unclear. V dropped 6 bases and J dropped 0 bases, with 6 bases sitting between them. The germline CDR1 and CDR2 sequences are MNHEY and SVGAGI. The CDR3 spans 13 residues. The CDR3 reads CASSRVSNQPQHF. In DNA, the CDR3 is TGTGCCAGCAGCCGGGTTAGCAATCAGCCCCAGCATTTT.

This CDR3 reads CASSYSGAGYTGELFF. In DNA, the CDR3 is TGTGCCAGCAGTTACTCTGGGGCAGGGTACACCGGGGAGCTGTTTTTT. The rearrangement uses TRBV6-6 and TRBJ2-2, with D possibly matching TRBD1 (5 bases). There are 16 residues in the CDR3. CDR1 and CDR2 (germline): MNHNY, SVGAGI (reference sequence). Trimming took 0 bases from V and 3 from J, leaving 11 bases between them.

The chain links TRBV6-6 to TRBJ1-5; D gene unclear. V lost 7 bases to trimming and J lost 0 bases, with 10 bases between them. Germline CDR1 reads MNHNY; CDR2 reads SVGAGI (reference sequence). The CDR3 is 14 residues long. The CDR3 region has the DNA TGTGCCAGCACCGAAGACAATAGCAATCAGCCCCAGCATTTT. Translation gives CASTEDNSNQPQHF.

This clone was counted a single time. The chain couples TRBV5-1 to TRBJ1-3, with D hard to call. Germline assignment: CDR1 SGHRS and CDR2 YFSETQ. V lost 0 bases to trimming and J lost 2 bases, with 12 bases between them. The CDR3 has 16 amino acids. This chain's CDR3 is CASSLEVVDAGNTIYF. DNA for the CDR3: TGCGCCAGCAGCTTGGAGGTAGTGGACGCTGGAAACACCATATATTTT.

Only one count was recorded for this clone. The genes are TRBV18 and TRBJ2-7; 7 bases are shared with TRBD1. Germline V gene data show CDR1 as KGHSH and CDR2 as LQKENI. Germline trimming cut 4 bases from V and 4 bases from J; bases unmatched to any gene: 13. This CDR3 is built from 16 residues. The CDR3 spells CASSQGSTGVVYEQYF. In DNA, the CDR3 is TGTGCCAGCTCACAGGGATCAACAGGGGTTGTTTACGAGCAGTACTTC.

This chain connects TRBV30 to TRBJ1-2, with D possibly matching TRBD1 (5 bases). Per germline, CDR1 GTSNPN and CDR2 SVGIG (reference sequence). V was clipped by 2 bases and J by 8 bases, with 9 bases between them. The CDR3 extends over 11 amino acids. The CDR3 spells CAWSKGQGYTF. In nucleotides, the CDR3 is TGTGCCTGGAGTAAGGGGCAAGGCTACACCTTC. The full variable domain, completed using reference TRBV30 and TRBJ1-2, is SQTIHQWPATLVQPVGSPLSLECTVEGTSNPNLYWYRQAAGRGLQLLFYSVGIGQISSEVPQNLSASRPQDRQFILSSKKLLLSDSGFYLCAWSKGQGYTFGSGTRLTVV.

Written as DNA, the CDR3 is TGTGCCACCAGCGGGGGGACAGGGGGTTGGGAGCAGTACTTC. Translation: CATSGGTGGWEQYF. The rearrangement links TRBV15 to TRBJ2-7, with 11 nucleotides matching TRBD1. The junction had 7 bases not matched to a gene; V was cut back by 5 bases and J by 7 bases. Germline-derived CDR1 and CDR2 are LNHNV and YYDKDF (reference sequence). This CDR3 contains 14 residues.

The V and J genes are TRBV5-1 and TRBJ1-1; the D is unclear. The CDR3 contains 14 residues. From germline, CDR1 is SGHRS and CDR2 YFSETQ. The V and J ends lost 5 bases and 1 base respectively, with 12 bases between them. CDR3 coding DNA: TGCGCCAGCAGTAGGCGAGAAAGGAACACTGAAGCTTTCTTT. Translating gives CASSRRERNTEAFF.

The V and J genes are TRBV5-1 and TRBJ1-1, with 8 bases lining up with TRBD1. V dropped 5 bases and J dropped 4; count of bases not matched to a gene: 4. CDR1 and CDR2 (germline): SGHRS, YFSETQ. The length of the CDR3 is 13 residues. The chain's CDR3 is CASSSDRGTEAFF. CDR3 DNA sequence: TGCGCCAGCAGTTCTGACAGGGGCACTGAAGCTTTCTTT. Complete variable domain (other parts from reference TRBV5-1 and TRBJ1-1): KAGVTQTPRYLIKTRGQQVTLSCSPISGHRSVSWYQQTPGQGLQFLFEYFSETQRNKGNFPGRFSGRQFSNSRSEMNVSTLELGDSALYLCASSSDRGTEAFFGQGTRLTVV.

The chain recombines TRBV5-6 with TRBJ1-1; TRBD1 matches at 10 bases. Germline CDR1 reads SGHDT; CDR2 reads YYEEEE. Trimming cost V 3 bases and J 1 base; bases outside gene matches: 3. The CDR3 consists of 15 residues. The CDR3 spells CASSWTGGPNTEAFF. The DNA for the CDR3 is TGTGCCAGCAGCTGGACAGGGGGGCCGAACACTGAAGCTTTCTTT.

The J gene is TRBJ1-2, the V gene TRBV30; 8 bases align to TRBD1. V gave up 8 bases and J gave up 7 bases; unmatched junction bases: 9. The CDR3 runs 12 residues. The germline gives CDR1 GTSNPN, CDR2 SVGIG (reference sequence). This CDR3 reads CAREQGDVGYTF. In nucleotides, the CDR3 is TGTGCCAGAGAACAGGGGGATGTTGGCTACACCTTC.